Listed below are T cell receptor beta chains from one sample, sequenced in a study of blood T cell repertoires in COVID-19. The data were produced by immunoSEQ multiplex PCR, yet TCRdb's version contains in-frame clones alone and is incomplete. The sample carries about 150,000 clones, roughly 90% recorded once. The sequenced sample consisted of PBMCs or T cells enriched from blood (not recorded which). These receptor sequences come from a woman in her thirties with acute COVID-19. Both conserved end residues are part of each CDR3. D genes are given only for firm matches.

J gene,D gene,V gene,CDR3 length,CDR3 protein,CDR3 DNA
TRBJ2-5,.,TRBV27,15,CASSLSGTFQETQYF,TGTGCCAGCAGTTTATCTGGGACTTTCCAAGAGACCCAGTACTTC
TRBJ1-3,.,TRBV2,14,CASSPQGSGNTIYF,TGTGCCAGCAGCCCACAGGGCTCTGGAAACACCATATATTTT
TRBJ2-1,TRBD2,TRBV9,16,CASSVTLAGVWNEQFF,TGTGCCAGCAGCGTAACCCTAGCGGGAGTTTGGAATGAGCAGTTCTTC
TRBJ1-2,TRBD1,TRBV19,13,CASSTGTGPGYTF,TGTGCCAGTAGTACCGGGACAGGACCCGGCTACACCTTC
TRBJ1-6,TRBD1,TRBV2,12,CASRGTGTPLHF,TGTGCCAGCAGGGGGACAGGGACACCCCTCCACTTT
TRBJ2-2,.,TRBV5-1,14,CASSLESSSGELFF,TGCGCCAGCAGCTTGGAAAGCTCTTCCGGGGAGCTGTTTTTT
TRBJ2-3,TRBD1,TRBV6-1,17,CASSEAFRQGARDTQYF,TGTGCCAGCAGTGAAGCGTTTAGACAGGGGGCGAGGGATACGCAGTATTTT
TRBJ2-5,TRBD2,TRBV30,14,CAWSPWGGQETQYF,TGTGCCTGGAGTCCCTGGGGAGGGCAAGAGACCCAGTACTTC
TRBJ1-5,.,TRBV23-1,11,CASSQVCLQHF,TGCGCCAGCAGTCAAGTCTGTCTCCAGCATTTT
TRBJ1-4,.,TRBV5-4,15,CASSLVPGSNEKLFF,TGTGCCAGCAGCTTGGTCCCAGGTTCGAATGAAAAACTGTTTTTT
TRBJ2-7,TRBD1,TRBV28,17,CASSLLLDRALLYEQYF,TGTGCCAGCAGTTTACTCCTCGACAGGGCCCTCCTATACGAGCAGTACTTC
TRBJ1-5,.,TRBV30,13,CAWTTGAGQPQHF,TGTGCCTGGACGACAGGTGCCGGTCAGCCCCAGCATTTT